This TCR beta chain was observed in a study of CD8 T cells in ankylosing spondylitis. Study-level results: Earlier reports found some motif variants in synovial fluid and blood in reactive arthritis. Seemingly distinctive of ankylosing spondylitis blood was a TCR beta motif formed by eight highly homologous variants. Researchers reportedly found disease-linked clones significantly enriched in matched ankylosing spondylitis synovial fluid.

This clonotype occurred many times. Its antigen is unidentified. Germline V gives CDR1 SGHRS, CDR2 YFSETQ. Trimming pared 7 bases from V and 0 bases from J, leaving 12 bases between. The CDR3 has 14 residues. Library preparation for TCR beta used quantitative 5'-RACE with molecular barcodes. Each CDR3 protein is one row after TCRdb ran MiXCR on the 5' RACE reads. Here the sample spans 150,000 to 200,000 distinct CDR3 sequences, roughly 13% being singletons. The receptor was derived from a female donor with ankylosing spondylitis or in good health (not recorded which). This chain connects TRBV5-1 to TRBJ2-3; TRBD2 might be the D (6 bases). The sample consisted of blood, either unsorted or a sorted T cell fraction (not recorded which). The CDR3 loop reads CASSQGTSTDTQYF. For the CDR3, the DNA is TGCGCCAGCTCGCAAGGGACTAGCACAGATACGCAGTATTTT.